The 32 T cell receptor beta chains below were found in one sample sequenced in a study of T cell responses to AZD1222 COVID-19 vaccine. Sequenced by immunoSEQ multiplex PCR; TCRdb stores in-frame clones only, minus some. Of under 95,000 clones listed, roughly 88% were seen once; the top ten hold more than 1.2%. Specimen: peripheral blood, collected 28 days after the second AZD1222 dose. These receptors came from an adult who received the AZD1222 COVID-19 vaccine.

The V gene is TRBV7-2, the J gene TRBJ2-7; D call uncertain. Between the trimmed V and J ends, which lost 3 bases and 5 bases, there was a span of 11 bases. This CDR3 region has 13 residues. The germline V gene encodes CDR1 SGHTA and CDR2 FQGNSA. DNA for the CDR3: TGTGCCAGCAGCTTTCCCAAGGGCAACGAGCAGTACTTC. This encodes CASSFPKGNEQYF.

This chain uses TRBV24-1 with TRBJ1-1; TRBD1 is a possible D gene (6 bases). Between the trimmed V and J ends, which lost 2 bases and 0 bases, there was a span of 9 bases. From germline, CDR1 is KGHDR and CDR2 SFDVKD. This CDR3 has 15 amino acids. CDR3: CATSDSGGLNTEAFF. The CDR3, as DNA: TGTGCCACCAGTGATTCCGGGGGGCTGAACACTGAAGCTTTCTTT.

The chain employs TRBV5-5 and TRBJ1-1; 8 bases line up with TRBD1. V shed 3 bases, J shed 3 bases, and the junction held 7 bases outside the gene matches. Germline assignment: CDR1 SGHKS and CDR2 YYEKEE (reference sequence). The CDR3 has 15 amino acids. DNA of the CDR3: TGTGCCAGCAGCTCCAGGGGGCTAAGGGACACTGAAGCTTTCTTT. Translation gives CASSSRGLRDTEAFF.

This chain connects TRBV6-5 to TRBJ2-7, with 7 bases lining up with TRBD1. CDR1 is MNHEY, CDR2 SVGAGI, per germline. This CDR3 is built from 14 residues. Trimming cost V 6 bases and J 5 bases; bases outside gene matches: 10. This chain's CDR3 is CASSKDRAGNEQYF. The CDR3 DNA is TGTGCCAGCAGCAAAGACAGGGCAGGAAACGAGCAGTACTTC.

The CDR3 coding sequence is TGTGCCAGCTCACGAGAACAGGGGGGGAATTCACCCCTCCACTTT. Its protein product is CASSREQGGNSPLHF. The V gene is TRBV18, the J gene TRBJ1-6; TRBD1 agrees at 8 bases. With V trimmed by 4 bases and J by 7 bases, 6 bases remained unmatched. CDR1 and CDR2 from the germline V gene are KGHSH and LQKENI. The CDR3 spans 15 residues.

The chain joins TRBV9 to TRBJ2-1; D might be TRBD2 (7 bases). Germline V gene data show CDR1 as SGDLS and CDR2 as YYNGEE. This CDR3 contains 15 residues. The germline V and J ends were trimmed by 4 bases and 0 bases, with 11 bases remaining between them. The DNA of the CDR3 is TGTGCCAGCAGCCGCGGGGGCCTCTCCTACAATGAGCAGTTCTTC. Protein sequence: CASSRGGLSYNEQFF.

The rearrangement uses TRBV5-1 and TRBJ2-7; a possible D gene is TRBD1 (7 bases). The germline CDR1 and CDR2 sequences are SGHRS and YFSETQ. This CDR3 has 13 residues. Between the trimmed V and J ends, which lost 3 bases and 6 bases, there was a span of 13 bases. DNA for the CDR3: TGCGCCAGCAGCTCAAGCCAGGGGGGCGAGCAGTACTTC. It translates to CASSSSQGGEQYF.

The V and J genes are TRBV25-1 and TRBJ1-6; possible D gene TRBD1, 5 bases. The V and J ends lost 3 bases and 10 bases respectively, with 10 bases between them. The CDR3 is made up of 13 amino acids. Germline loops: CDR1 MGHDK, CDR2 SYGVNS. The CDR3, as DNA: TGTGCCAGCAGTGAGCAGGGCGGGTCACCCCTCCACTTT. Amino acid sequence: CASSEQGGSPLHF.

DNA of the CDR3: TGCGCCAGCAGCTTCAGCGGGGACACCGGGGAGCTGTTTTTT. Translated, it gives CASSFSGDTGELFF. This chain links TRBV5-1 with TRBJ2-2; TRBD2 aligns across 7 bases. Germline values: CDR1 SGHRS, CDR2 YFSETQ. The CDR3 is 14 residues long. Trimming cost V 2 bases and J 3 bases; bases outside gene matches: 1.

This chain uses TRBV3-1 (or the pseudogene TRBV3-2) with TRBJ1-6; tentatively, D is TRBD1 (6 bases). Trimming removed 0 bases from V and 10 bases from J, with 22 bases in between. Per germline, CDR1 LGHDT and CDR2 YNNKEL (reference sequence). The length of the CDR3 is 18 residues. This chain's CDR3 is CASSQDLGGRSRRSPLHF. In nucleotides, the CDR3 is TGTGCCAGCAGCCAAGATCTTGGGGGCCGTTCACGTCGCTCACCCCTCCACTTT.

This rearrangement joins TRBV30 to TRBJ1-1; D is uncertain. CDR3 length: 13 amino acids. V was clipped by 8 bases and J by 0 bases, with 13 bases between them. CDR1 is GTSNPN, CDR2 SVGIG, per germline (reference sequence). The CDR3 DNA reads TGTGCCGGACGAGGGAAAATGAACACTGAAGCTTTCTTT. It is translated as CAGRGKMNTEAFF.

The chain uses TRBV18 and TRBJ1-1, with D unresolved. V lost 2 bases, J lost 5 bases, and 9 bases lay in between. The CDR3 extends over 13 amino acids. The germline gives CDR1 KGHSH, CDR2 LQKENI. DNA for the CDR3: TGTGCCAGCTCACCAAGGTACGGTACTGAAGCTTTCTTT. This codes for CASSPRYGTEAFF.

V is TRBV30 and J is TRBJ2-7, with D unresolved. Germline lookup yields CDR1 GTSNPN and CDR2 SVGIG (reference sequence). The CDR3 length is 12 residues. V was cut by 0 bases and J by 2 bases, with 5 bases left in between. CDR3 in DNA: TGTGCCTGGAGTGTAGGCACCTACGAGCAGTACTTC. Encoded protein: CAWSVGTYEQYF.

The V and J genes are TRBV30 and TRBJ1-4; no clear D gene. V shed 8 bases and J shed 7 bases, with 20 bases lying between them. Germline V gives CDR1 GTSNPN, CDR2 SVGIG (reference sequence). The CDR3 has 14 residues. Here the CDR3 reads CAGEPHAGGEKLFF. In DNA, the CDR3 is TGTGCCGGAGAACCCCACGCGGGTGGTGAAAAACTGTTTTTT.

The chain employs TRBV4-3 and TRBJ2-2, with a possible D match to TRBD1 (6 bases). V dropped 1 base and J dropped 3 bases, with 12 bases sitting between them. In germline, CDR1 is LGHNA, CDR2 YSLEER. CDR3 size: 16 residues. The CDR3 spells CASSQAQGSHTGELFF. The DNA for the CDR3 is TGCGCCAGCAGCCAAGCCCAGGGGTCCCACACCGGGGAGCTGTTTTTT.

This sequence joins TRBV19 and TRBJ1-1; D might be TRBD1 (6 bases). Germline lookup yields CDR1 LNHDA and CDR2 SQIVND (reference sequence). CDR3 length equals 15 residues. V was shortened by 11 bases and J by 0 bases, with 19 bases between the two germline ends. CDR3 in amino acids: CAASFDGTLNTEAFF. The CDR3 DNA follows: TGTGCCGCGTCGTTCGACGGGACACTGAACACTGAAGCTTTCTTT. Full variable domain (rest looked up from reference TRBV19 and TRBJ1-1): DGGITQSPKYLFRKEGQNVTLSCEQNLNHDAMYWYRQDPGQGLRLIYYSQIVNDFQKGDIAEGYSVSREKKESFPLTVTSAQKNPTAFYLCAASFDGTLNTEAFFGQGTRLTVV.

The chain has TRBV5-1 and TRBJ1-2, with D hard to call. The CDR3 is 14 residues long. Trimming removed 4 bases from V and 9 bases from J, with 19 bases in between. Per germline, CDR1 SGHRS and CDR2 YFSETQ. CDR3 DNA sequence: TGCGCCAGCAGCCAACTAGACCCCAGCGGTCGCTACACCTTC. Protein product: CASSQLDPSGRYTF. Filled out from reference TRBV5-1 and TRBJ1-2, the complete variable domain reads KAGVTQTPRYLIKTRGQQVTLSCSPISGHRSVSWYQQTPGQGLQFLFEYFSETQRNKGNFPGRFSGRQFSNSRSEMNVSTLELGDSALYLCASSQLDPSGRYTFGSGTRLTVV.

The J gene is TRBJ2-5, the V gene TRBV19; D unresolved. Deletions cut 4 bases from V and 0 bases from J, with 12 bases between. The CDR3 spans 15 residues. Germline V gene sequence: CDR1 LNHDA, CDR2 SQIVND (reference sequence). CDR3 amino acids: CASSRAPGYQETQYF. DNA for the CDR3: TGTGCCAGTAGTAGGGCTCCCGGGTACCAAGAGACCCAGTACTTC.

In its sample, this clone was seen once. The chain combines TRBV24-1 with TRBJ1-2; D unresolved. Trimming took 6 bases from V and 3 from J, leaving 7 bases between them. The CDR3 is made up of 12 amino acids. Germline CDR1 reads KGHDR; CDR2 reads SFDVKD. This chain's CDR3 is CATSPDDYGYTF. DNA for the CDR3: TGTGCCACCAGTCCAGATGACTATGGCTACACCTTC.

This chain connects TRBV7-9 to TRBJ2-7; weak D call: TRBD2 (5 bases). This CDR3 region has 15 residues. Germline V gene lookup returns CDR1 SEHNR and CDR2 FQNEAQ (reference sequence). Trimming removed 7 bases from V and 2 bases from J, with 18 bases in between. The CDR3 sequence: CASTLERVAAYEQYF. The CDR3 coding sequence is TGTGCCAGCACCCTGGAGAGGGTGGCGGCCTACGAGCAGTACTTC.

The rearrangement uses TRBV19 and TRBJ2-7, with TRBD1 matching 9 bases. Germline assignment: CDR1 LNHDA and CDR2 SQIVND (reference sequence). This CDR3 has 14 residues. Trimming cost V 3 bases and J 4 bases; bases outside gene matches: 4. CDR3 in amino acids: CASSIGDREYEQYF. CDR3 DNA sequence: TGTGCCAGTAGTATCGGGGACAGGGAATACGAGCAGTACTTC. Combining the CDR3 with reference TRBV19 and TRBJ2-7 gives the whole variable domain DGGITQSPKYLFRKEGQNVTLSCEQNLNHDAMYWYRQDPGQGLRLIYYSQIVNDFQKGDIAEGYSVSREKKESFPLTVTSAQKNPTAFYLCASSIGDREYEQYFGPGTRLTVT.

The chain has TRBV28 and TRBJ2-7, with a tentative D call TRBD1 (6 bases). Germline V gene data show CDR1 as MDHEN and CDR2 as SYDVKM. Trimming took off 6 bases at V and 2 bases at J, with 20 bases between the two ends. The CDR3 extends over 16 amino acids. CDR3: CASRPTGLPKTYEQYF. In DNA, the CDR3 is TGTGCCAGCAGGCCCACAGGGCTACCGAAGACCTACGAGCAGTACTTC.

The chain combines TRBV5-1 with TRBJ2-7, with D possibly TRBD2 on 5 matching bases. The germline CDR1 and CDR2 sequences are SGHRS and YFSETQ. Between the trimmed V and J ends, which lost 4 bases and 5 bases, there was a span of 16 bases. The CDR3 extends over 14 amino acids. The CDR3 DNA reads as TGCGCCAGCAGCCAGCGGTCCGGGTTAGACGAGCAGTACTTC. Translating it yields CASSQRSGLDEQYF.

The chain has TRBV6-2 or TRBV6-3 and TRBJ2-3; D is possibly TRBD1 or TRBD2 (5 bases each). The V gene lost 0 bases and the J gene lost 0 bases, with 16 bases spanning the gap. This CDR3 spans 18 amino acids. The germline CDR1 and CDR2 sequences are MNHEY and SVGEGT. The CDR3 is CASSYSYGAGVSTDTQYF. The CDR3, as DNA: TGTGCCAGCAGTTACTCGTATGGGGCCGGGGTTAGCACAGATACGCAGTATTTT.

CDR3 sequence reads: CASITAGADATQGETQYF. In DNA, the CDR3 is TGTGCCAGCATCACGGCGGGTGCTGACGCCACTCAGGGAGAGACCCAGTACTTC. The gene calls are TRBV28 and TRBJ2-5; possibly TRBD1 or TRBD2 for D (5 bases each). Germline V gives CDR1 MDHEN, CDR2 SYDVKM. V shed 7 bases and J shed 4 bases, with 28 bases lying between them. CDR3 length equals 18 residues.

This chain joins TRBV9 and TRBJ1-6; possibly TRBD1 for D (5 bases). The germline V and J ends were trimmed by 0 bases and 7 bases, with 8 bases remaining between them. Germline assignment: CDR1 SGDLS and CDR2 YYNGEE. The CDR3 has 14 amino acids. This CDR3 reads CASSVEGVNSPLHF. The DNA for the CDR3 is TGTGCCAGCAGCGTAGAAGGGGTCAATTCACCCCTCCACTTT.

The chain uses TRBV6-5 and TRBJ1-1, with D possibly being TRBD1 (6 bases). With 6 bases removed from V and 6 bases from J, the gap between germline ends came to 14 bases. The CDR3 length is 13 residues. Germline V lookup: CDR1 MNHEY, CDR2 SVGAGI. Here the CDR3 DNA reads TGTGCCAGCAGCCCCGGACAGTCTTCTGAAGCTTTCTTT. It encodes CASSPGQSSEAFF.

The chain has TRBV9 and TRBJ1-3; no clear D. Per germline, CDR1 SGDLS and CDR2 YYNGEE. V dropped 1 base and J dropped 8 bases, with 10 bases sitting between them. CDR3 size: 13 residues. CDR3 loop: CASSVNTEDTIYF. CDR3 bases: TGTGCCAGCAGCGTAAATACGGAGGACACCATATATTTT.

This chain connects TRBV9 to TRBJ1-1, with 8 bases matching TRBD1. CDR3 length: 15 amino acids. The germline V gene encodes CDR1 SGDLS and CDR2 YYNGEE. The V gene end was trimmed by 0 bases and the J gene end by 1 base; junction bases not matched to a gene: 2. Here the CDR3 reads CASSVVRGPNTEAFF. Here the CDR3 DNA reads TGTGCCAGCAGCGTAGTCAGGGGGCCGAACACTGAAGCTTTCTTT.

CDR3 DNA sequence: TGTGCCAGCAGCAAAGAATCGAATCAGCCCCAGCATTTT. Its translation: CASSKESNQPQHF. The chain combines TRBV7-2 with TRBJ1-5; D is unresolved. V gave up 5 bases and J gave up 4 bases, with 9 bases separating them. The CDR3 loop spans 13 amino acids. Germline CDR1 is SGHTA and CDR2 is FQGNSA.

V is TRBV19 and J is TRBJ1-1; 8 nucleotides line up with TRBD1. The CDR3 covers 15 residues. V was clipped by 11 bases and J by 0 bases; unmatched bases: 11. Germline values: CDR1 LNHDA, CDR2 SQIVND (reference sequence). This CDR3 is CACKPGQVVNTEAFF. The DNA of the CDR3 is TGTGCCTGCAAGCCGGGACAGGTCGTGAACACTGAAGCTTTCTTT.

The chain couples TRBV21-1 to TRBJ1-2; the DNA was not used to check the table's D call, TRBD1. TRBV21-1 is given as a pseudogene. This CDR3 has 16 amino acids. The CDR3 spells CASSPWLGQANYGYTF. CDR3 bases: TGTGCCAGCAGCCCTTGGCTGGGTCAGGCTAACTATGGCTACACCTTC.